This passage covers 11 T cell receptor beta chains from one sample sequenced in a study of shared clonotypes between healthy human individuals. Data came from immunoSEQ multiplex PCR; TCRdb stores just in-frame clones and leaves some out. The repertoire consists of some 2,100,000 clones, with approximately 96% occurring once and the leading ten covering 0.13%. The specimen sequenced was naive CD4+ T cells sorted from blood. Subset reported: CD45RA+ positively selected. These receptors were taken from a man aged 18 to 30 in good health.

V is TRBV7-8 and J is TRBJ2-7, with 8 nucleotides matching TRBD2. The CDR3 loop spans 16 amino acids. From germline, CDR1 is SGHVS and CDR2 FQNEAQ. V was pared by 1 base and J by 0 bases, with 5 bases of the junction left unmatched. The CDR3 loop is CASSLGSAGASYEQYF. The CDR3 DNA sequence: TGTGCCAGCAGCTTAGGATCAGCGGGAGCCTCCTACGAGCAGTACTTC.

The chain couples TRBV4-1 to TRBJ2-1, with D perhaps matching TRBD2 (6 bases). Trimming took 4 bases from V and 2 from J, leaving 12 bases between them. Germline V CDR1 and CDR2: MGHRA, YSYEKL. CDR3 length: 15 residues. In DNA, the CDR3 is TGCGCCAGCAGCCTACGACTAGAGGCCTACAATGAGCAGTTCTTC. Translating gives CASSLRLEAYNEQFF.

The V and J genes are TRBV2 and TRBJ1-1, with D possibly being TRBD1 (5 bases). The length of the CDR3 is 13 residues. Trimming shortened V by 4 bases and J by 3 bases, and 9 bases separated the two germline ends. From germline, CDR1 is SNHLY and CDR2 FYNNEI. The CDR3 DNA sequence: TGTGCCAGCAGTGGACAGTCTGACACTGAAGCTTTCTTT. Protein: CASSGQSDTEAFF.

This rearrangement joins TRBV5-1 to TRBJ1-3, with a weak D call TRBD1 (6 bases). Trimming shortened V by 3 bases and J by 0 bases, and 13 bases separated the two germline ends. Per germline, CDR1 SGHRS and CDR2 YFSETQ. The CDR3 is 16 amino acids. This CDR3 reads CASSSGGLHSGNTIYF. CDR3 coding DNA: TGCGCCAGCAGCTCGGGGGGCTTGCACTCTGGAAACACCATATATTTT.

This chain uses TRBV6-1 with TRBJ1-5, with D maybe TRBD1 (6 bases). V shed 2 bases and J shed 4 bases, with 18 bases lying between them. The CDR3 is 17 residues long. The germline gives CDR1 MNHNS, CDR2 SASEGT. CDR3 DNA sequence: TGTGCCAGCAGTGAAAGAATTTCGGGACACACGAATCAGCCCCAGCATTTT. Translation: CASSERISGHTNQPQHF.

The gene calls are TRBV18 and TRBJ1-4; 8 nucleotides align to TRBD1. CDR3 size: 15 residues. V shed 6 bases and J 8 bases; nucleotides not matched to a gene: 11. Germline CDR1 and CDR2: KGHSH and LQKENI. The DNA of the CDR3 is TGTGCCAGCTCCCCGGGGCAGGGGGCAGGAGAAAAACTGTTTTTT. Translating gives CASSPGQGAGEKLFF.

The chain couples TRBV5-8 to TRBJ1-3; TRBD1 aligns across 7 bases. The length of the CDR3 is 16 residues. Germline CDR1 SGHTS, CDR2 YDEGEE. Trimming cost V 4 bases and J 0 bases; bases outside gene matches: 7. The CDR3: CASSLIGTASGNTIYF. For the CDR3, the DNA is TGTGCCAGCAGCCTGATTGGGACAGCCTCTGGAAACACCATATATTTT.

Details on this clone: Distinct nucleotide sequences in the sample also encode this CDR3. The CDR3 loop reads CSVEDPGQGYEQYF. The CDR3 coding sequence is TGCAGCGTTGAAGATCCCGGACAGGGTTACGAGCAGTACTTC. V usage is TRBV29-1 and J usage is TRBJ2-7; 8 bases align to TRBD1. With V trimmed by 0 bases and J by 4 bases, 5 bases remained unmatched. The CDR3 has 14 amino acids. The germline V gene encodes CDR1 SQVTM and CDR2 ANQGSEA.

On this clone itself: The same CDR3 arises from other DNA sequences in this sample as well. In DNA, the CDR3 is TGCGCCAGCAGTTTAGGACAGGGACCTTCCTACGAGCAGTACTTC. Translated, it gives CASSLGQGPSYEQYF. V gene TRBV5-1 combines with J gene TRBJ2-7, with 8 bases identical to TRBD1. Trimming cost V 5 bases and J 1 base; bases outside gene matches: 8. CDR3 length equals 15 residues. Germline V gene data show CDR1 as SGHRS and CDR2 as YFSETQ.

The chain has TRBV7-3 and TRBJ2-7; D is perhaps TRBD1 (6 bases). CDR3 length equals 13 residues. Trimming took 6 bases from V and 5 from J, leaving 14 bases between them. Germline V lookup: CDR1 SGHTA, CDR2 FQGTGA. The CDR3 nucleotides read TGTGCCAGCAGGCCGACAGGACGCGACGAGCAGTACTTC. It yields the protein CASRPTGRDEQYF.

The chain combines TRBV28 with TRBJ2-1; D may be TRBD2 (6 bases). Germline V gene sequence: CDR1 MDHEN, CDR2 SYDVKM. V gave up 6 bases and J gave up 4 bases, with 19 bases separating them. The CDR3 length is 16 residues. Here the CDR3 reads CASSPPSAGWYNEQFF. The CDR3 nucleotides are TGTGCCAGCAGCCCCCCGTCAGCGGGTTGGTACAATGAGCAGTTCTTC.